Listed below are T cell receptor beta chains from one sample, sequenced in a study of shared clonotypes between healthy human individuals. The method was immunoSEQ multiplex PCR; TCRdb's version includes in-frame clones alone and lacks a portion of them. The sample records 1,400,000 or so clones, 98% being singletons. Material: naive CD4+ T cells sorted from blood. Receptors originate from a man aged 25-45 years in good health. CDR3s include the opening cysteine and the closing phenylalanine or tryptophan.

CDR3 length,V gene,J gene,CDR3 protein
13,TRBV9,TRBJ1-1,CASSIKMNTEAFF
15,TRBV9,TRBJ1-5,CASSAAGNRGQPQHF
16,TRBV5-4,TRBJ1-1,CASSLGPQHLNTEAFF
13,TRBV11-2,TRBJ2-5,CASTRTDQETQYF
14,TRBV19,TRBJ1-5,CASSINFSNQPQHF
15,TRBV27,TRBJ2-7,CASSWTGQGAYEQYF
14,TRBV7-9,TRBJ2-7,CASSTRDRLYEQYF
16,TRBV28,TRBJ1-1,CASSFPRIKGNTEAFF
18,TRBV5-1,TRBJ2-3,CASSASALAGGLLDTQYF
17,TRBV7-8,TRBJ1-1,CASSPVKPGRINTEAFF
12,TRBV6-5,TRBJ2-7,CASSRSSYEQYF
11,TRBV30,TRBJ1-3,CAWSAGNTIYF